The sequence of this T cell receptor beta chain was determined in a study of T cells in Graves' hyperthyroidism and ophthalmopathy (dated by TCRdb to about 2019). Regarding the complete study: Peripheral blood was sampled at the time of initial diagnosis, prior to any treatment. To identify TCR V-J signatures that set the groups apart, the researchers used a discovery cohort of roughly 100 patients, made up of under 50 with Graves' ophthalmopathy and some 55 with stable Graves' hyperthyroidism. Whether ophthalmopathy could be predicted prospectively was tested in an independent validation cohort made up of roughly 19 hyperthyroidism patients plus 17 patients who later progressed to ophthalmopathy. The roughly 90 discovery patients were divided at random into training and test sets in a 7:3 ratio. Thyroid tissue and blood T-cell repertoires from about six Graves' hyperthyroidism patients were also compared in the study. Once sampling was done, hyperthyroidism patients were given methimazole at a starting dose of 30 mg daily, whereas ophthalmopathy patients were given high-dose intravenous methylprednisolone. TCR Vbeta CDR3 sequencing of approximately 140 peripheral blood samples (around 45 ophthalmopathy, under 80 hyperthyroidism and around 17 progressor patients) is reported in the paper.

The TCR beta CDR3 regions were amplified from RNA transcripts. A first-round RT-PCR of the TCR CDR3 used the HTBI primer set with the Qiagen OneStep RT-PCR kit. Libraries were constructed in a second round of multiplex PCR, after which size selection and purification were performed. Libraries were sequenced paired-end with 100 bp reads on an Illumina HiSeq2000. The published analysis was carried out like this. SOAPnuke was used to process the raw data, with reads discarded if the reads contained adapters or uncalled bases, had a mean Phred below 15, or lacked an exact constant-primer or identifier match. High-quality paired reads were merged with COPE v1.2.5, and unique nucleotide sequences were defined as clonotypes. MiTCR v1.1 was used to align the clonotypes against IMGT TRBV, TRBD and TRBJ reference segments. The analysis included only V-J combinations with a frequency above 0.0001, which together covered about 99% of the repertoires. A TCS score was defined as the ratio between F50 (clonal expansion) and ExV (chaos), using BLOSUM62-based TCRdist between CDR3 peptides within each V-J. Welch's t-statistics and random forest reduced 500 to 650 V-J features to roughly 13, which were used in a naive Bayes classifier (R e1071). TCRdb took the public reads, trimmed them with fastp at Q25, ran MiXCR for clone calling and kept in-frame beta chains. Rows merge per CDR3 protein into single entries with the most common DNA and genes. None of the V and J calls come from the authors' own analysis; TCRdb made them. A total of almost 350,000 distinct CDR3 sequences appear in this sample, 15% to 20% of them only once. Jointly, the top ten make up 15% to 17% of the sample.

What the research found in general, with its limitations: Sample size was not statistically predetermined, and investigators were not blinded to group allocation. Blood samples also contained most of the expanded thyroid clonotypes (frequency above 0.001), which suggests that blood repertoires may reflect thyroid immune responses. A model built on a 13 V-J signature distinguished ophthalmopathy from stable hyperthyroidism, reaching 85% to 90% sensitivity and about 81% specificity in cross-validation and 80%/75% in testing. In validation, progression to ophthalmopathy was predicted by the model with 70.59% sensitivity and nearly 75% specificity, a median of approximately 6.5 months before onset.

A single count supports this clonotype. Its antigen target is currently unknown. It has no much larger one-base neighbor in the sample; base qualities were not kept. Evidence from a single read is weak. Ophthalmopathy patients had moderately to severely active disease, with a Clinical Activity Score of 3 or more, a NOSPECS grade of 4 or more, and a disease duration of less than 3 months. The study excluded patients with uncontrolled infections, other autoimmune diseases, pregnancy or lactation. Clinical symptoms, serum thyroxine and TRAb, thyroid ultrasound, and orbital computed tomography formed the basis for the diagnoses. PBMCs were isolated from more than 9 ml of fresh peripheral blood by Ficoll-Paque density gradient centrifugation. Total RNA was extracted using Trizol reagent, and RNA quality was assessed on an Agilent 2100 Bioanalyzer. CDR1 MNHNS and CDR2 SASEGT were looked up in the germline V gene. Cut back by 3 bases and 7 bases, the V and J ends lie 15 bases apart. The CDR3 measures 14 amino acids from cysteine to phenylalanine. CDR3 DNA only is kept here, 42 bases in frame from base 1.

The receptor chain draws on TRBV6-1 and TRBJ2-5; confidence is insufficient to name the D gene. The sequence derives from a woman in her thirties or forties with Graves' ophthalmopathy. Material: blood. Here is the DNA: TGTGCCAGCAGTGACGGTCGGTCTTCGGGGACCCAGTACTTC. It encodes CASSDGRSSGTQYF.